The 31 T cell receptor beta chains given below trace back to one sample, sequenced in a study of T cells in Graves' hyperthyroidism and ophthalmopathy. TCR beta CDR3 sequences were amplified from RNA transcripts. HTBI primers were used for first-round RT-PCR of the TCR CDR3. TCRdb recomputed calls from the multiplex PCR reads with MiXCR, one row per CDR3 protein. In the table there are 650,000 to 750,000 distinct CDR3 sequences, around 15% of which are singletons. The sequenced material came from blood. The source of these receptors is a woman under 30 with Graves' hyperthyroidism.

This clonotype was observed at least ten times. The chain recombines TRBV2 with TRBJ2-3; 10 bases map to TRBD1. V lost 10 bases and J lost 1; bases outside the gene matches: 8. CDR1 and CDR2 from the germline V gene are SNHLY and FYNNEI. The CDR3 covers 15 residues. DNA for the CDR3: TGTGCCACCACCCCGGGACAGGGGCGCACAGATACGCAGTATTTT. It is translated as CATTPGQGRTDTQYF.

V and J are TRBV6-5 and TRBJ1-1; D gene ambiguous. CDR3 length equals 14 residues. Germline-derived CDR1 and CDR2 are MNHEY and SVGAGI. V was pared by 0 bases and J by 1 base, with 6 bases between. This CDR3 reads CASSYSVANTEAFF. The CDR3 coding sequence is TGTGCCAGCAGTTACTCCGTCGCGAACACTGAAGCTTTCTTT.

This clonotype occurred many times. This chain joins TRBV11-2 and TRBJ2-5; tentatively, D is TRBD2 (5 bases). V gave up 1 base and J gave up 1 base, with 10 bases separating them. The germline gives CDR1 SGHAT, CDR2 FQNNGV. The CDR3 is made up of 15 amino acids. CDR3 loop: CASSLGPTSQETQYF. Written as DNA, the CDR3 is TGTGCCAGCAGCTTAGGCCCCACTAGCCAAGAGACCCAGTACTTC.

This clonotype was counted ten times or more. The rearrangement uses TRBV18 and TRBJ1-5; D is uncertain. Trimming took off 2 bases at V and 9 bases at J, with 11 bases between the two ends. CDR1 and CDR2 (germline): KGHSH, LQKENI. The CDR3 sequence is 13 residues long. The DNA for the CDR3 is TGTGCCAGCTCACCAGAATCTTATGGGCCCCAGCATTTT. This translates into CASSPESYGPQHF.

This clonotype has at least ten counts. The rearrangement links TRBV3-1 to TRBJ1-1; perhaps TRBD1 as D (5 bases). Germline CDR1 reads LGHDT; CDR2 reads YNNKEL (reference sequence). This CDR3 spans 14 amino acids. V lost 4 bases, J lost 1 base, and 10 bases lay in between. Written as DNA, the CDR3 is TGTGCCAGCAGCCGAGGACACAGGAACACTGAAGCTTTCTTT. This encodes CASSRGHRNTEAFF.

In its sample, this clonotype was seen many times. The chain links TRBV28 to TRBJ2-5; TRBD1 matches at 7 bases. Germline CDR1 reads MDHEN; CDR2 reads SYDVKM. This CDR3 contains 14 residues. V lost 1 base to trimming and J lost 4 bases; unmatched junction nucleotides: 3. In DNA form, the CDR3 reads TGTGCCAGCAGTTTATCCCACAGGGGAGAGACCCAGTACTTC. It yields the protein CASSLSHRGETQYF.

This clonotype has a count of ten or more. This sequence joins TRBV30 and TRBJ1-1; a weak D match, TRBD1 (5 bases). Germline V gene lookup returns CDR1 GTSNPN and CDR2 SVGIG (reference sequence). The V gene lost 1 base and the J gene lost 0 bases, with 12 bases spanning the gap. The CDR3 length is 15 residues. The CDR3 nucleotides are TGTGCCTGGAGTGCAGGGATCAGCCTGAACACTGAAGCTTTCTTT. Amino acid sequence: CAWSAGISLNTEAFF.

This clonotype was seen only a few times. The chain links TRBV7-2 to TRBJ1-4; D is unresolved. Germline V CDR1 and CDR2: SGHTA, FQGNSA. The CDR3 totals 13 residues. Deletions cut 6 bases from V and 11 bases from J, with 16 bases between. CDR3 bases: TGTGCCAGCAGTACCCGGGAGATACGGAAACTGTTTTTT. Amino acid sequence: CASSTREIRKLFF.

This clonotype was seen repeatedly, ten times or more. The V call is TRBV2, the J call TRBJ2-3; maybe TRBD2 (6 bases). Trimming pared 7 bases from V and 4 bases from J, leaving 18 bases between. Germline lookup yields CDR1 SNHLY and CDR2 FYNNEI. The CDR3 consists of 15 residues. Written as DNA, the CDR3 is TGTGCCAGCAAATGGGGGTCGGGAGAGGCAGATACGCAGTATTTT. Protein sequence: CASKWGSGEADTQYF.

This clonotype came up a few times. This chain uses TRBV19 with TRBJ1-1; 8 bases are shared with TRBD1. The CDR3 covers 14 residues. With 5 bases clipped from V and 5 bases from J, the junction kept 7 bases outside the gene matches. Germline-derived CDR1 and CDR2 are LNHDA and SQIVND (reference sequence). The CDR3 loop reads CASSPSDRETEAFF. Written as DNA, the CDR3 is TGTGCCAGTAGTCCCTCGGACAGGGAAACTGAAGCTTTCTTT.

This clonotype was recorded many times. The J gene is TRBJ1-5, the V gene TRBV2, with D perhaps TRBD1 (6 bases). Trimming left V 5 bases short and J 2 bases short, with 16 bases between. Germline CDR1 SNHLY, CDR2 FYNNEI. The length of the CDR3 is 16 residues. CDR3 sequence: CASSLRGREGNQPQHF. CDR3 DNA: TGTGCCAGCAGTCTCCGGGGGCGCGAGGGCAATCAGCCCCAGCATTTT.

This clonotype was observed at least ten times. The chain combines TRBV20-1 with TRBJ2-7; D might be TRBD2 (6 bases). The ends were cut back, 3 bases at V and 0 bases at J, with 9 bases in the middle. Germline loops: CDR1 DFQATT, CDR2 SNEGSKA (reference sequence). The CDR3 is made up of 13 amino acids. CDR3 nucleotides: TGCAGTGCTAGTAGCGGCTTCTCCTACGAGCAGTACTTC. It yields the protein CSASSGFSYEQYF.

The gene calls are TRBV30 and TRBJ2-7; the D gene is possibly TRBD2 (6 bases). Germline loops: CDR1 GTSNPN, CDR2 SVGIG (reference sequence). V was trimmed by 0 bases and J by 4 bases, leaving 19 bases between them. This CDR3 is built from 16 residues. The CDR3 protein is CAWSVSLGRERYEQYF. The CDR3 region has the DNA TGTGCCTGGAGTGTAAGTCTAGGACGGGAGCGATACGAGCAGTACTTC. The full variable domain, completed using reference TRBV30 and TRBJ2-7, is SQTIHQWPATLVQPVGSPLSLECTVEGTSNPNLYWYRQAAGRGLQLLFYSVGIGQISSEVPQNLSASRPQDRQFILSSKKLLLSDSGFYLCAWSVSLGRERYEQYFGPGTRLTVT.

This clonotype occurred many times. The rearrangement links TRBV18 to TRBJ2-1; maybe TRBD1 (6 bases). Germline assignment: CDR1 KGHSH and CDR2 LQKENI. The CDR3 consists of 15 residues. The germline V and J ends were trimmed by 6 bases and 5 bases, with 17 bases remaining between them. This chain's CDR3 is CASSRRQGMDNEQFF. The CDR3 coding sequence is TGTGCCAGCTCCCGCCGGCAGGGGATGGACAATGAGCAGTTCTTC.

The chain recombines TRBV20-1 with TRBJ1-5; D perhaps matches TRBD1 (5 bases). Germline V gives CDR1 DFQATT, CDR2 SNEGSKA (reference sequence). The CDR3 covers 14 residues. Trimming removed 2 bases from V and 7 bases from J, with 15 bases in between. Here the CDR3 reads CSARRARVDQPQHF. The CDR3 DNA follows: TGCAGTGCTAGAAGGGCCAGGGTAGACCAGCCCCAGCATTTT.

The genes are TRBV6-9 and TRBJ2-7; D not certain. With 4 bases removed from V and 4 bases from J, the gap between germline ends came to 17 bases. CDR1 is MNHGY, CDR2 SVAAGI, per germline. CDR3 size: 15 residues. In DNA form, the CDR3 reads TGTGCCAGCAGTTTGGCTAGGACCTCCCGATACGAGCAGTACTTC. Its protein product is CASSLARTSRYEQYF.

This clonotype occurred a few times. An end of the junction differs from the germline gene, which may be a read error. The CDR3 DNA is TGTGCCAGCAGCCGCCGGGGTAGCGGGAGCACAGATACGCAGTGTTTT. It codes for CASSRRGSGSTDTQCF. The chain combines TRBV3-1 with TRBJ2-3; 9 bases are a match to TRBD2. Germline assignment: CDR1 LGHDT and CDR2 YNNKEL (reference sequence). CDR3 length: 16 residues.

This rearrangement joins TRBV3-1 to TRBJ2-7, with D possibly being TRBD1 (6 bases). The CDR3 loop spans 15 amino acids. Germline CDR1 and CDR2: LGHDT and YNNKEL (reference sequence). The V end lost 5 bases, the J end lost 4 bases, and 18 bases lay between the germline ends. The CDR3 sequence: CASSARQDMTYEQYF. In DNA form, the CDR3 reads TGTGCCAGCAGCGCCCGACAGGACATGACTTACGAGCAGTACTTC.

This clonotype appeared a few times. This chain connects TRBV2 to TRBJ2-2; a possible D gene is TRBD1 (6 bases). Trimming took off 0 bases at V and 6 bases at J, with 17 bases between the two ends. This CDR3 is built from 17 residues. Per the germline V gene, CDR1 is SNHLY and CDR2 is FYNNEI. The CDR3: CASSEAGTGPLAGELFF. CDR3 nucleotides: TGTGCCAGCAGTGAAGCGGGTACAGGGCCCCTTGCCGGGGAGCTGTTTTTT.

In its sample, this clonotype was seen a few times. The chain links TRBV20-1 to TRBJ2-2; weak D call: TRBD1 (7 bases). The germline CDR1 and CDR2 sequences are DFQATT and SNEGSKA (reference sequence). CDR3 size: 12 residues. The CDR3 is CAQGGRAGELFF. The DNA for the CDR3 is TGCGCCCAGGGGGGAAGGGCCGGGGAGCTGTTTTTT.

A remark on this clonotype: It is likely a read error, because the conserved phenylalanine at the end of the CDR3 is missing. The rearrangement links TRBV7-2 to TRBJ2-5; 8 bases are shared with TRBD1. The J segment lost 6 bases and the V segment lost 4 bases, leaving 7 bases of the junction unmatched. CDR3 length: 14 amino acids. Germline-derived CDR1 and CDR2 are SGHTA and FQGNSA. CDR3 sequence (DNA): TGTGCCAGCAGCTCCGGGACAGGAGAAAAGACCCAGTACCTC. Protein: CASSSGTGEKTQYL.

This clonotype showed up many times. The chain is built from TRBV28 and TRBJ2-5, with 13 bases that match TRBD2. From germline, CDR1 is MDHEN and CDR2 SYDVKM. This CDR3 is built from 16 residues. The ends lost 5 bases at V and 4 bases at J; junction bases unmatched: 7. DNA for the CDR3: TGTGCCAGCAGTATACTAGCGGGAGGGATCGGAGAGACCCAGTACTTC. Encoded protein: CASSILAGGIGETQYF.

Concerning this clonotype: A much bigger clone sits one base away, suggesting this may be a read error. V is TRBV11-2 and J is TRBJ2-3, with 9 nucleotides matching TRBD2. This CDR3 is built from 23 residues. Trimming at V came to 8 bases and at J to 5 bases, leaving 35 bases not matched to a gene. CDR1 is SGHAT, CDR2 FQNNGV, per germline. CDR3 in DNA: TGTGCCAGCGGCCGTCTAGTGGGTCCTCCTTGGTCTAGCGGGAACTTTGAGCAAGATACGCAGTATTTT. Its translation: CASGRLVGPPWSSGNFEQDTQYF.

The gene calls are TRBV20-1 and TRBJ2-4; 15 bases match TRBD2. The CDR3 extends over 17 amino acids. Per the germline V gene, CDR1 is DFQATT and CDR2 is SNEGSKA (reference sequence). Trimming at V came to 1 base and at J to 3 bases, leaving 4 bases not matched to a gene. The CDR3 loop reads CSARGTSGRVVKNIQYF. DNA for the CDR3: TGCAGTGCTAGAGGGACTAGCGGGAGGGTAGTCAAAAACATTCAGTACTTC.

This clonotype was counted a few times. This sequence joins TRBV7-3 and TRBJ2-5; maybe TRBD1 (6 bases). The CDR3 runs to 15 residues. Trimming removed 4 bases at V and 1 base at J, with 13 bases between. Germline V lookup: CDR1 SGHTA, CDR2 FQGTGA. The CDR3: CASSSLGGLQETQYF. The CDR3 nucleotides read TGTGCCAGCAGCTCTCTTGGGGGCCTCCAAGAGACCCAGTACTTC.

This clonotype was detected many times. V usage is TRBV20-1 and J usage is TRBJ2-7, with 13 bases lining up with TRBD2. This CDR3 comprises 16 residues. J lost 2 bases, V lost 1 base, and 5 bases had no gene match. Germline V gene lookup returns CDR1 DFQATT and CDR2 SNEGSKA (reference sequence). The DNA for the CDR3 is TGCAGTGCTAGAGGGACTAGCGGGAGATCCCCCTACGAGCAGTACTTC. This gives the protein CSARGTSGRSPYEQYF.

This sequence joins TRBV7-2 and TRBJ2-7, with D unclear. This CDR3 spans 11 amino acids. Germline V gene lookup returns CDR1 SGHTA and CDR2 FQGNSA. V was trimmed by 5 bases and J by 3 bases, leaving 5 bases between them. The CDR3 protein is CASSKIYEQYF. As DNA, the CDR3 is TGTGCCAGCAGCAAGATCTACGAGCAGTACTTC.

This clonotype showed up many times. This CDR3 is CASSFRRRKRQETQYF. In DNA, the CDR3 is TGTGCCAGCAGTTTTCGCCGACGAAAGCGGCAAGAGACCCAGTACTTC. The chain recombines TRBV28 with TRBJ2-5, with D tentatively TRBD2 (5 bases). Trimming stripped 3 bases from V and 2 bases from J, with 16 bases between. Germline V lookup: CDR1 MDHEN, CDR2 SYDVKM. The CDR3 spans 16 residues.

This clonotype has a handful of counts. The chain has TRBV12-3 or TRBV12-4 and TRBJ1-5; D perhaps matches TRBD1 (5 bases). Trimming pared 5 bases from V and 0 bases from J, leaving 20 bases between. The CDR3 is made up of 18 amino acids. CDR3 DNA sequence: TGTGCCAGCAGTAGGTCGGGAGTCAAGGGGTATAGCAATCAGCCCCAGCATTTT. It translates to CASSRSGVKGYSNQPQHF.

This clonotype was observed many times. This CDR3 reads CASSPAGGLDYEQYF. CDR3 nucleotide sequence: TGCGCCAGCAGCCCGGCAGGGGGCCTGGACTACGAGCAGTACTTC. The chain combines TRBV5-1 with TRBJ2-7, with TRBD1 matching over 8 bases. The CDR3 has 15 amino acids. V lost 4 bases and J lost 3; bases outside the gene matches: 9. Germline loops: CDR1 SGHRS, CDR2 YFSETQ.

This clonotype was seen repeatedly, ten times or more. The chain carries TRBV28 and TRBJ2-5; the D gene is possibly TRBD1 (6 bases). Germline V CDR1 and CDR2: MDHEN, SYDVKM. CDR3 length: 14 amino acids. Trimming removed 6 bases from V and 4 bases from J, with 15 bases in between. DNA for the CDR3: TGTGCCAGCAGGGGGGCTCTCGGGCGAGAGACCCAGTACTTC. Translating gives CASRGALGRETQYF.